Many counts were recorded for the clone carrying this T cell receptor (beta chain). Its antigen remains unknown. This sample was included in a study of breast tumors, draining lymph nodes, adjacent tissues. Study conclusions and caveats: Most tumor T cells seemingly derive from lymph node, then expand in tumor. That most tumor T cells come from lymph nodes remained unproven.

MiXCR was run by TCRdb on the multiplex PCR reads, yielding one entry per CDR3 protein. The sample has 10,000 to 15,000 distinct CDR3 sequences; about 70% are singletons. Input material: tumor-adjacent breast tissue. This TCR came from a female donor with breast cancer. Some clones in this sample may be carry-over from other donors' samples.

Here the CDR3 DNA reads TGTGCCAGCAGCTTACAAGCGGGAGCTAATGAGCAGTTCTTC. It is translated as CASSLQAGANEQFF. The J gene is TRBJ2-1, the V gene TRBV7-2; 8 bases map to TRBD2. The V and J ends lost 2 bases and 7 bases, in that order; junction bases with no gene match: 4. The germline V gene has CDR1 SGHTA and CDR2 FQGNSA. The CDR3 runs to 14 residues.